This T cell receptor beta chain originates from a study of liver allograft versus peripheral blood T cells. Study at large: Recipients' peripheral blood served as the comparator for T cell receptor repertoires in transplanted livers.

Study-level findings and limits: A difference was reportedly observed between T cell receptor repertoires inside liver allografts and those in peripheral blood.

TCRdb passed the reads through MiXCR, listing each CDR3 protein once. The sample carries a few thousand distinct CDR3 sequences, around 15% recorded once. There are 14 residues in the CDR3. Germline V gene lookup returns CDR1 SEHNR and CDR2 FQNEAQ (reference sequence). Trimming pared 4 bases from V and 7 bases from J, leaving 13 bases between. This clonotype qualifies as medium-sized. Its antigen is currently unknown. The rearrangement links TRBV7-9 to TRBJ1-4; maybe TRBD1 (6 bases). The sequence came from a human patient who had a liver transplant. Some T cells may have originated in the graft donor. The CDR3 loop reads CASSSQGRGEKLFF. Here the CDR3 DNA reads TGTGCCAGCAGCTCACAGGGCCGCGGTGAAAAACTGTTTTTT.